The 8 T cell receptor beta chains below all came from one sample that was sequenced in a study of T cells in tumors after PD-1 blockade. Clones were read by immunoSEQ multiplex PCR, and TCRdb kept only the in-frame ones, dropping some. Among roughly 35,000 clones listed, roughly four fifths were seen once. The sequenced sample was PBMCs, obtained after anti-PD-1 treatment. The receptors originated from a human donor with basal cell carcinoma.

This chain connects TRBV7-2 to TRBJ1-5, with 10 positions matching TRBD1. The V segment lost 1 base and the J segment 4 bases; nucleotides outside the gene matches: 4. Germline lookup yields CDR1 SGHTA and CDR2 FQGNSA. The length of the CDR3 is 16 residues. DNA for the CDR3: TGTGCCAGCAGCTTAGGGGGACAGGGGAGGAATCAGCCCCAGCATTTT. Protein: CASSLGGQGRNQPQHF.

Only a few counts were recorded for this clone. V gene TRBV5-1 combines with J gene TRBJ1-1; D may be TRBD1 (6 bases). Germline CDR1 SGHRS, CDR2 YFSETQ. The CDR3 runs 13 residues. V was pared by 0 bases and J by 10 bases, with 13 bases between. CDR3 sequence: CASSLATGLVAFF. DNA for the CDR3: TGCGCCAGCAGCTTGGCAACAGGGCTTGTAGCTTTCTTT.

The genes are TRBV27 and TRBJ1-1; a possible D gene is TRBD1 (5 bases). CDR3 length equals 14 residues. In germline, CDR1 is MNHEY, CDR2 SMNVEV (reference sequence). V shed 5 bases and J shed 0 bases, with 10 bases lying between them. The CDR3 nucleotides read TGTGCCAGCAGTCAAAGACAGATGAACACTGAAGCTTTCTTT. Protein sequence: CASSQRQMNTEAFF.

Comments on this clone: This CDR3 fails to terminate in the conserved phenylalanine or tryptophan, so it likely reflects a read error. The genes are TRBV7-2 and TRBJ1-6, with TRBD1 identical over 7 bases. Germline CDR1 reads SGHTA; CDR2 reads FQGNSA. Trimming at V came to 4 bases and at J to 7 bases, leaving 4 bases not matched to a gene. The CDR3 spans 14 residues. CDR3 protein: CASSSRDSNSPLHL. CDR3 nucleotide sequence: TGTGCCAGCAGCTCGCGGGACAGCAATTCACCCCTCCACCTT.

The chain recombines TRBV19 with TRBJ1-4; the D gene is possibly TRBD1 (6 bases). The CDR3 extends over 14 amino acids. Germline CDR1 LNHDA, CDR2 SQIVND (reference sequence). The V gene lost 3 bases and the J gene lost 8 bases, with 13 bases spanning the gap. The CDR3 reads CASSIGGAQEKLFF. The DNA for the CDR3 is TGTGCCAGTAGTATCGGGGGGGCGCAGGAAAAACTGTTTTTT.

This clone occurred a few times. This chain links TRBV6-6 with TRBJ1-6, with D perhaps matching TRBD1 (5 bases). The CDR3 loop spans 16 amino acids. V lost 0 bases and J lost 8, with 14 bases in between. CDR1 is MNHNY, CDR2 SVGAGI, per germline (reference sequence). CDR3 DNA: TGTGCCAGCAGTTACTCGACGCAGGGCGGGGATTCACCCCTCCACTTT. Protein product: CASSYSTQGGDSPLHF.

V gene TRBV5-1 combines with J gene TRBJ2-7, with no clear D. Per germline, CDR1 SGHRS and CDR2 YFSETQ. Trimming stripped 2 bases from V and 2 bases from J, with 11 bases between. This CDR3 has 14 amino acids. Here the CDR3 reads CASSLNPLPYEQYF. CDR3 DNA: TGCGCCAGCAGCTTAAATCCTCTCCCCTACGAGCAGTACTTC.

J is TRBJ2-3 and V is TRBV13; the D is unclear. Trimming removed 1 base from V and 0 bases from J, with 11 bases in between. Germline CDR1 and CDR2: PRHDT and FYEKMQ (reference sequence). The CDR3 covers 16 residues. Here the CDR3 DNA reads TGTGCCAGCAGCTTAGCCTACGGAACTAGCACAGATACGCAGTATTTT. As protein: CASSLAYGTSTDTQYF.